This TCR beta chain was observed in a study of control samples from healthy donors and cancer patients (dated by TCRdb to 2020 to 2021). From a lookup of the germline V gene, CDR1 and CDR2 are SGDLS and YYNGEE. From cysteine to phenylalanine, the CDR3 is 15 amino acids long. CDR3 DNA only is kept here, 45 bases in frame from base 1. Cut back by 0 bases and 5 bases, the V and J ends lie 14 bases apart. Receptor libraries were prepared by the immunoSEQ multiplex PCR assay. TCRdb mirrors the immuneACCESS table, restricted to in-frame sequences. Some clones are absent from its copies; in checked studies, under half trace to an unresolved V gene, and the reason for the others is unknown. A total of about 100,000 clones appear in this sample, around 88% of them only once. The ten biggest clones cover about 7.8% of the sample. As concerns this clone: Its antigen is not yet known. The sample holds no much larger clone one base away, and base qualities are not on file.

The sequence was obtained from a man aged 25-40 years in good health. The receptor chain draws on TRBV9 and TRBJ2-5, with TRBD2 perhaps the D gene, on 6 matching bases. What was sequenced was blood. CDR3 reads: CASSVDTGGLETQYF. The bases are TGTGCCAGCAGCGTAGATACTGGGGGGTTGGAGACCCAGTACTTC.